This passage covers 9 T cell receptor beta chains from one sample sequenced in a study of blood T cell repertoires in COVID-19 (dated by TCRdb to 2020 to 2021). Preparation of the library involved the immunoSEQ multiplex PCR assay. Sourced from immuneACCESS, this table was stored by TCRdb with only in-frame sequences that have V and J called. A share of the clones is absent; for the studies checked, an unresolved V gene accounts for under half, and the remainder has no known explanation. The sample table holds 300,000 to 350,000 clones, of which 80% to 90% were seen once. The ten biggest clones cover around 3% of the sample. The specimen was peripheral blood. Receptors originate from a man under 40 with active or convalescent COVID-19.

CDR3 sequence: CASSLDRSAGLYNEQFF. The CDR3 nucleotides read TGTGCCAGCAGCTTAGATCGGTCGGCGGGGCTTTACAATGAGCAGTTCTTC. The chain recombines TRBV11-2 with TRBJ2-1, with a tentative D call TRBD2 (6 bases). The germline V and J ends were trimmed by 0 bases and 4 bases, with 16 bases remaining between them. Germline V gene data show CDR1 as SGHAT and CDR2 as FQNNGV. CDR3 length equals 17 residues.

The chain links TRBV5-1 to TRBJ2-7, with 14 bases fitting TRBD2. From germline, CDR1 is SGHRS and CDR2 YFSETQ. The V and J ends lost 4 bases and 5 bases, in that order; junction bases with no gene match: 8. The CDR3 covers 16 residues. The CDR3 DNA is TGCGCCAGCAGCGAAGGGACTAGCGGGAGAATCCACGAGCAGTACTTC. Translating gives CASSEGTSGRIHEQYF.

J is TRBJ2-5 and V is TRBV6-2 or TRBV6-3, with TRBD2 matching over 8 bases. Germline values: CDR1 MNHEY, CDR2 SVGEGT. The length of the CDR3 is 15 residues. The V segment lost 6 bases and the J segment 6 bases; nucleotides outside the gene matches: 12. This CDR3 reads CASSPLSGGGKTQYF. The CDR3 DNA sequence: TGTGCCAGCAGCCCACTTTCGGGAGGGGGAAAGACCCAGTACTTC.

This chain connects TRBV7-3 to TRBJ2-5, with 7 bases identical to TRBD2. The trim removed 2 bases at V and 3 bases at J, leaving 6 bases unmatched. The CDR3 sequence is 15 residues long. The germline V gene encodes CDR1 SGHTA and CDR2 FQGTGA. Here the CDR3 DNA reads TGTGCCAGCAGCTTAGGCGCTAGCGGAAAAGAGACCCAGTACTTC. It codes for CASSLGASGKETQYF.

The CDR3 protein is CASSVPGTSGMEGYNEQFF. The CDR3, as DNA: TGTGCCAGCAGCGTGCCCGGGACTAGCGGGATGGAGGGCTACAATGAGCAGTTCTTC. This chain links TRBV9 with TRBJ2-1; 13 bases are shared with TRBD2. V gave up 2 bases and J gave up 3 bases; unmatched junction bases: 11. The V gene's germline CDR1 is SGDLS and CDR2 YYNGEE. The CDR3 consists of 19 residues.

J is TRBJ1-1 and V is TRBV18, with TRBD1 matching 8 bases. The CDR3 loop spans 14 amino acids. Trimming removed 6 bases from V and 2 bases from J; junction bases left unmatched: 5. Germline V lookup: CDR1 KGHSH, CDR2 LQKENI. CDR3 residues: CASSRDRLNTEAFF. DNA for the CDR3: TGTGCCAGCTCGAGGGACAGGCTTAACACTGAAGCTTTCTTT. Filled out from reference TRBV18 and TRBJ1-1, the complete variable domain reads NAGVMQNPRHLVRRRGQEARLRCSPMKGHSHVYWYRQLPEEGLKFMVYLQKENIIDESGMPKERFSAEFPKEGPSILRIQQVVRGDSAAYFCASSRDRLNTEAFFGQGTRLTVV.

This chain uses TRBV6-2 or TRBV6-3 with TRBJ2-5, with D unclear. V lost 5 bases and J lost 7, with 8 bases in between. Germline V gene lookup returns CDR1 MNHEY and CDR2 SVGEGT. The CDR3 consists of 11 residues. The CDR3 DNA is TGTGCCAGCAGTCGGTCAGGGACCCAGTACTTC. Translating it yields CASSRSGTQYF.

The V call is TRBV28, the J call TRBJ2-7, with 11 nucleotides matching TRBD2. The CDR3 extends over 17 amino acids. The germline gives CDR1 MDHEN, CDR2 SYDVKM. The ends lost 2 bases at V and 0 bases at J; junction bases unmatched: 6. CDR3 sequence: CASSLRLAGGFSYEQYF. The CDR3 DNA sequence: TGTGCCAGCAGTTTAAGGCTAGCGGGAGGTTTCTCCTACGAGCAGTACTTC. Looking up the rest from reference TRBV28 and TRBJ2-7 gives the full variable domain: DVKVTQSSRYLVKRTGEKVFLECVQDMDHENMFWYRQDPGLGLRLIYFSYDVKMKEKGDIPEGYSVSREKKERFSLILESASTNQTSMYLCASSLRLAGGFSYEQYFGPGTRLTVT.

This chain joins TRBV12-5 and TRBJ2-1; 9 bases are a match to TRBD2. The CDR3 consists of 14 residues. The junction had 3 bases not matched to a gene; V was cut back by 3 bases and J by 6 bases. Looked up from germline, CDR1 is LGHNT and CDR2 is FRNRAP. The CDR3 region has the DNA TGTGCTAGTGGTTTTGCGGGGGGGGTCAATGAGCAGTTCTTC. Protein sequence: CASGFAGGVNEQFF.